The rows below give T cell receptor beta chains drawn from one sample of a study of read filtering for tumor transcriptome and immune sequencing. TCRdb independently ran MiXCR on the reads; one entry per CDR3 protein. Altogether 40,000 or so distinct CDR3 sequences are present, roughly an eighth being singletons, with the ten largest covering 25% to 35%. The source material was a population of CD138-negative cells sorted from bone marrow. These receptors all stem from a donor over 35 with multiple myeloma. CDR3s include the opening cysteine and the closing phenylalanine or tryptophan. Size is omitted from some rows. Given values are once, few, many or a class for expanded clones.

v_call	clone_size	j_call	cdr3_aa
TRBV7-9	.	TRBJ2-7	CASSSSGRATYEQYF
TRBV29-1	many	TRBJ1-4	CSVVNRNEKLFF
TRBV20-1	many	TRBJ1-6	CSARALRDRIDSPLHF
TRBV28	many	TRBJ2-7	CASSSQIILFEQYF
TRBV5-5	many	TRBJ2-7	CASSQGVGQGSYEQYF
TRBV20-1	many	TRBJ2-7	CSARGLAGGLGSYEQYF
TRBV11-2	many	TRBJ2-2	CASSLGRGNTGELFF
TRBV28	.	TRBJ2-3	CASSFLRGGTDTQYF
TRBV7-9	many	TRBJ2-7	CASSLSGQGYEQYF
TRBV6-6	many	TRBJ2-7	CASSSDRGYEQYF
TRBV20-1	.	TRBJ2-5	CSAAGQPQYF
TRBV20-1	many	TRBJ2-7	CSASSPDGEQYF
TRBV10-3	many	TRBJ2-2	CAISAGQPNTGELFF
TRBV29-1	many	TRBJ2-7	CSVGSGYEQYF
TRBV5-1	many	TRBJ1-4	CASSLIGQFNEKLFF
TRBV5-1	many	TRBJ1-1	CASSLSSQTEAFF
TRBV5-1	many	TRBJ2-3	CASSLNAGVADTQYF
TRBV20-1	few	TRBJ1-2	CSASSPGTADGYTF
TRBV28	few	TRBJ2-7	CASSYTPSSYEQYF
TRBV3-1	many	TRBJ1-1	CASSAHIVNTEAFF
TRBV7-9	many	TRBJ2-1	CASSHSGGNYNEQFF
TRBV7-9	few	TRBJ2-3	CASSLPWDRDPDTQYF
TRBV29-1	many	TRBJ1-1	CSVEEGGTEAFF
TRBV29-1	many	TRBJ1-1	CSAGVANTEAFF
TRBV18	many	TRBJ2-3	CASSPGRISDTQYF
TRBV12-3/TRBV12-4	many	TRBJ2-3	CASSLLAGADTQYF
TRBV7-9	.	TRBJ2-3	CASSLSASTDTQYF
TRBV2	many	TRBJ2-1	CASSLLAEYNEQFF
TRBV15	many	TRBJ2-5	CATSRDVTGTAQYF
TRBV5-1	many	TRBJ2-1	CASSLGGTGHNEQFF
TRBV7-8	many	TRBJ2-1	CASSAQPGTSTFNEQFF
TRBV28	few	TRBJ2-7	CASGWGTSYLTYEQYF
TRBV4-1	.	TRBJ2-1	CASRLEIGGGWSYNEQFF
TRBV7-2	medium-sized	TRBJ2-1	CASSLASSGTYNEQFF
TRBV9	many	TRBJ2-7	CASSPRALEGFYEQYF
TRBV3-1	many	TRBJ2-5	CASSQDGLAGQF
TRBV29-1	many	TRBJ2-7	CSVGTPAAHEQYF
TRBV7-9	many	TRBJ1-4	CASSPGRYATNEKLFF
TRBV7-6	few	TRBJ2-5	CASSSLAGRGETQYF
TRBV7-9	.	TRBJ1-4	CTSSLESNNEKLFF
TRBV7-9	.	TRBJ2-7	CASSLRRIAGWRLEQYF
TRBV25-1	many	TRBJ2-2	CASRSGTGGGGELFF
TRBV27	many	TRBJ2-7	CASSLVLGSYEQYF
TRBV19	.	TRBJ2-7	CASRIRDGPYEQCF
TRBV19	many	TRBJ2-7	CASSTPGQGGEQYF
TRBV12-3/TRBV12-4	many	TRBJ1-1	CASRAPGITEAFF
TRBV7-8	many	TRBJ2-7	CTSSLVGRNEQYF
TRBV24-1	medium-sized	TRBJ2-1	CATSDHPSGRAGEQFF
TRBV5-1	many	TRBJ2-1	CASSPGTSVYNEQFF
TRBV29-1	many	TRBJ1-1	CSGLRDRATEAFF
TRBV20-1	few	TRBJ2-5	CSARLQETQYF
TRBV18	.	TRBJ2-3	CASSLLYPGRFTDTQYF
TRBV9	many	TRBJ2-5	CASSPPGSQETQYF